Listed here is a single T cell receptor beta chain. This sample includes further DNA sequences coding for the same CDR3. Enrolled through a virtual design, the participants were between 18 and 89 years of age and came from about two dozen US areas. In the original processing: Cell counts per sample came from amplifying reference gene primers. Libraries were prepared by immunoSEQ multiplex PCR; TCRdb keeps only in-frame clonotypes and omits some of them. V, J and clone size are those of that table, while D and trimming were read from the DNA. This table holds 350,000 or so clones, about 90% found once. This specimen belongs to a study of blood T cell repertoires in COVID-19. Overall study context: PBMCs, B-cell-depleted T cells, or T cells were the source of the cDNA or gDNA that made up the material.

Trimming shortened V by 3 bases and J by 3 bases, and 9 bases separated the two germline ends. This CDR3 has 13 residues. The chain combines TRBV12-3 or TRBV12-4 with TRBJ2-7; perhaps TRBD1 as D (5 bases). The sequenced material came from PBMCs or T cells enriched from blood (not recorded which). The receptor was derived from a woman aged 30 to 39 who had recovered from COVID-19. CDR3 protein: CASSFRQGYEQYF. The CDR3 region has the DNA TGTGCCAGCAGTTTTAGGCAGGGCTACGAGCAGTACTTC.